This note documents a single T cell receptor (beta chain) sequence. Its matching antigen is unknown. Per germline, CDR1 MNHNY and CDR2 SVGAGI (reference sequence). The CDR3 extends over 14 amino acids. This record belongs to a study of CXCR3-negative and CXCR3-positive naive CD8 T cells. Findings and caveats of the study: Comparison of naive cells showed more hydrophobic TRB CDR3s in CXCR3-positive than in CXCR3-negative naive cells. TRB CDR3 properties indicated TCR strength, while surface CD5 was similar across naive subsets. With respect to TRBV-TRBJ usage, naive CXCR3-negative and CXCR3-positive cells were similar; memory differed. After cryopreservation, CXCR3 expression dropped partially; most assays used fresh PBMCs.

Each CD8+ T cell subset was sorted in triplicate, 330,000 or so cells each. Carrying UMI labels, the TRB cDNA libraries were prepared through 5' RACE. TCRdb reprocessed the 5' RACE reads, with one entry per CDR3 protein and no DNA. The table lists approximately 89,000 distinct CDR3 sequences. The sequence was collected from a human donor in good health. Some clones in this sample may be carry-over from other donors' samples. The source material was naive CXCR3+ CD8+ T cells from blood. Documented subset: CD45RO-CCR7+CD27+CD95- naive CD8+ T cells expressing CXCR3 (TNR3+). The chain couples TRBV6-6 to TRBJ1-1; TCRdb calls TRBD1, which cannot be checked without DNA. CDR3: CASSYWGSNTEAFF.